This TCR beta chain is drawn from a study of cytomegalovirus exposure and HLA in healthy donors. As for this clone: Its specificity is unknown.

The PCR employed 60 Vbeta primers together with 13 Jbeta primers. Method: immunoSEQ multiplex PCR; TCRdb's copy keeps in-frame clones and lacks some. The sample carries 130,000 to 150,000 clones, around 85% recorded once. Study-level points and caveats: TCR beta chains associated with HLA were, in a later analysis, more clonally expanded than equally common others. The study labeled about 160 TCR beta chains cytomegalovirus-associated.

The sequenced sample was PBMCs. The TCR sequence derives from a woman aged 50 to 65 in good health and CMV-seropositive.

The CDR3 spells CASSYYADEKLFF. The CDR3 DNA reads as TGTGCCAGCAGTTACTATGCGGATGAAAAACTGTTTTTT. This chain links TRBV6-5 with TRBJ1-4; D remains ambiguous. The germline V gene has CDR1 MNHEY and CDR2 SVGAGI. Trimming took off 1 base at V and 6 bases at J, with 6 bases between the two ends. The CDR3 is 13 amino acids.